One T cell receptor (beta chain) is described in this entry. The antigen is not known. The ends lost 5 bases at V and 4 bases at J; junction bases unmatched: 8. This CDR3 region has 16 residues. Germline V lookup: CDR1 MNHEY, CDR2 SVGEGT. The data were obtained in a study of T cell repertoires in cytomegalovirus infection. TCRdb re-analysed the reads in MiXCR, keeping a single row per CDR3 protein. Of approximately 770,000 distinct CDR3 sequences listed, 25% to 30% are singletons. The sample was cultured CD8+ T cells from PBMCs, taken from culture after CMV antigen stimulation. The source is a human donor in good health (CMV status not recorded). Some clones in this sample may be carry-over from other donors' samples. The V gene is TRBV6-2 or TRBV6-3, the J gene TRBJ2-1; TRBD2 aligns across 10 bases. CDR3 nucleotides: TGTGCCAGCAGTGGGAATCTAGCGGGGGATTACAATGAGCAGTTCTTC. This translates into CASSGNLAGDYNEQFF.